A selection of T cell receptor beta chains follows, all from one sample in a study of T cell changes during pregnancy in multiple sclerosis. Clones were read by immunoSEQ multiplex PCR, and TCRdb kept only the in-frame ones, dropping some. The table shows roughly 70,000 clones, with approximately 90% occurring only once. Sequenced here: peripheral blood, sampled before pregnancy. All receptors come from a female donor with multiple sclerosis, enrolled in a pregnancy study. CDR3s include the opening cysteine and the closing phenylalanine or tryptophan. The order of the fields is J gene, V gene, D gene, clone size, CDR3 protein, CDR3 DNA. D genes are given only for firm matches. Size tells how often a clone was seen (once, few, many) or the class of an expanded clone, and some rows leave it out.

TRBJ2-2 | TRBV7-8 | NA | NA | CASSPRPDMNTGELFF | TGTGCCAGCAGCCCCCGACCAGACATGAACACCGGGGAGCTGTTTTTT
TRBJ2-1 | TRBV7-2 | NA | NA | CASSLAGSRSYNEQFF | TGTGCCAGCAGCCTCGCCGGGTCAAGGTCCTACAATGAGCAGTTCTTC
TRBJ2-7 | TRBV6-8 | NA | NA | CASSRVQASSYEQYF | TGTGCCAGCAGCAGGGTCCAGGCTAGCTCCTACGAGCAGTACTTC
TRBJ2-2 | TRBV9 | TRBD2 | NA | CASSVARTSRTGELFF | TGTGCCAGCAGCGTAGCTAGGACTAGCCGGACCGGGGAGCTGTTTTTT
TRBJ1-2 | TRBV4-3 | NA | NA | CASSPRMGEANYGYTF | TGCGCCAGCAGCCCCCGGATGGGAGAGGCTAACTATGGCTACACCTTC
TRBJ2-5 | TRBV2 | TRBD1 | NA | CASSPGTGGLETQYF | TGTGCCAGCAGTCCCGGGACAGGGGGTTTGGAGACCCAGTACTTC
TRBJ2-7 | TRBV27 | NA | once | CASGPGLTYEQYF | TGTGCCAGCGGGCCAGGTCTCACCTACGAGCAGTACTTC
TRBJ1-2 | TRBV4-3 | NA | NA | CASSQDAGYYGYTF | TGCGCCAGCAGCCAAGATGCAGGGTACTATGGCTACACCTTC
TRBJ1-1 | TRBV7-2 | NA | NA | CASSLWEDSEAFF | TGTGCCAGCAGCTTATGGGAGGACTCTGAAGCTTTCTTT
TRBJ2-1 | TRBV20-1 | NA | NA | CSASFSRPFF | TGCAGTGCTAGCTTCTCTCGTCCGTTCTTC
TRBJ1-2 | TRBV7-9 | NA | NA | CASSLHLSDYGYTF | TGTGCCAGCAGTCTCCACCTTTCGGACTATGGCTACACCTTC
TRBJ2-7 | TRBV5-1 | TRBD1 | NA | CASRIRQGSDYEQYF | TGCGCCAGCAGAATCCGACAGGGCTCGGACTACGAGCAGTACTTC
TRBJ2-1 | TRBV29-1 | TRBD2 | NA | CSVVEIWTSGNNEQFF | TGCAGCGTTGTGGAAATCTGGACTAGCGGAAACAATGAGCAGTTCTTC
TRBJ2-7 | TRBV28 | NA | NA | CASSLLRGEQYF | TGTGCCAGCAGTTTACTACGGGGCGAGCAGTACTTC
TRBJ2-1 | TRBV19 | NA | NA | CASSDWTDYNEQFF | TGTGCCAGTAGTGATTGGACTGATTACAATGAGCAGTTCTTC
TRBJ2-5 | TRBV5-1 | NA | once | CASSSTEYQETQYF | TGCGCCAGCAGCTCCACAGAGTACCAAGAGACCCAGTACTTC
TRBJ2-7 | TRBV7-9 | NA | NA | CASSLGSSAYYEQYF | TGTGCCAGCAGCTTAGGGTCTAGCGCCTACTACGAGCAGTACTTC
TRBJ1-2 | TRBV5-1 | NA | NA | CATSPYPGRGRDGYTF | TGCGCCACCTCCCCCTATCCGGGACGCGGGAGGGATGGCTACACCTTC
TRBJ1-5 | TRBV19 | TRBD1 | once | CAGKGRGPNQPQHF | TGTGCCGGCAAAGGCAGGGGGCCAAATCAGCCCCAGCATTTT
TRBJ2-3 | TRBV7-9 | TRBD2 | NA | CASRTSVDTQYF | TGTGCCAGCCGGACTAGCGTTGATACGCAGTATTTT
TRBJ1-1 | TRBV5-1 | NA | NA | CASSSLVVNTEAFF | TGCGCCAGCTCAAGCTTGGTGGTGAACACTGAAGCTTTCTTT
TRBJ2-2 | TRBV7-7 | TRBD2 | NA | CASSSPTWTSGRADTGELFF | TGTGCCAGCAGCTCCCCCACCTGGACTAGCGGGAGGGCCGACACCGGGGAGCTGTTTTTT
TRBJ2-5 | TRBV5-6 | NA | NA | CASRLAPQETQYF | TGTGCCAGCAGGTTAGCGCCCCAAGAGACCCAGTACTTC
TRBJ1-6 | TRBV7-2 | NA | NA | CASSVVSDNSPLHF | TGTGCCAGCAGCGTCGTAAGCGATAATTCACCCCTCCACTTT
TRBJ2-7 | TRBV13 | NA | NA | CASSFRLRNEQYF | TGTGCCAGCAGCTTCAGGTTAAGGAACGAGCAGTACTTC
TRBJ2-3 | TRBV4-2 | TRBD1 | NA | CASSQGRDSTSTDTQYF | TGTGCCAGCAGCCAAGGCCGGGACAGCACTAGCACAGATACGCAGTATTTT
TRBJ2-7 | TRBV27 | TRBD1 | NA | CASSPTGGGYEQYF | TGTGCCAGCAGCCCGACAGGGGGCGGCTACGAGCAGTACTTC
TRBJ2-5 | TRBV29-1 | TRBD1 | NA | CSGDRGSGQETQYF | TGCAGCGGTGACAGGGGGAGCGGCCAAGAGACCCAGTACTTC
TRBJ2-1 | TRBV4-3 | TRBD2 | NA | CASSLQAGEGNEQFF | TGCGCCAGCAGCCTTCAGGCGGGGGAGGGCAATGAGCAGTTCTTC
TRBJ1-2 | TRBV5-6 | NA | NA | CASSSGTLVGYTF | TGTGCCAGCAGCTCCGGGACATTAGTAGGCTACACCTTC
TRBJ1-1 | TRBV5-1 | TRBD1 | NA | CASSLIGTDKAFF | TGCGCCAGCAGCTTGATCGGGACAGATAAAGCTTTCTTT
TRBJ1-1 | TRBV9 | TRBD1 | NA | CASSVEAGGTEAFF | TGTGCCAGCAGCGTAGAGGCAGGGGGCACTGAAGCTTTCTTT
TRBJ1-5 | TRBV4-2 | NA | once | CASSAQEGLGEPQHF | TGTGCCAGCAGCGCTCAGGAGGGGCTGGGTGAGCCCCAGCATTTT
TRBJ2-7 | TRBV6-5 | NA | NA | CASRLQGGTYEQYF | TGTGCCAGCAGGTTACAAGGAGGGACCTACGAGCAGTACTTC
TRBJ2-3 | TRBV6-5 | TRBD2 | NA | CASSPTSGRVTQYF | TGTGCCAGCAGTCCGACTAGCGGGAGAGTCACGCAGTATTTT
TRBJ2-2 | TRBV9 | NA | NA | CASSARGAGELFF | TGTGCCAGCAGCGCAAGGGGTGCCGGGGAGCTGTTTTTT
TRBJ2-7 | TRBV5-4 | NA | NA | CASSLGQTSYEQYF | TGTGCCAGCAGCCTAGGACAAACTTCCTACGAGCAGTACTTC
TRBJ1-2 | TRBV30 | NA | NA | CAARGQVFNYGYTF | TGTGCCGCTCGAGGGCAGGTTTTTAACTATGGCTACACCTTC
TRBJ2-1 | TRBV7-9 | TRBD2 | NA | CASSRTFSGGANEQFF | TGTGCCAGCAGTCGGACTTTTAGCGGGGGGGCCAATGAGCAGTTCTTC
TRBJ1-1 | TRBV7-6 | NA | NA | CASSLAAGDGNTEAFF | TGTGCCAGCAGCTTAGCGGCGGGGGATGGAAACACTGAAGCTTTCTTT
TRBJ2-7 | TRBV7-5 | NA | NA | CVRSPRSPSDHEQYF | TGTGTCAGAAGCCCCCGGAGTCCCAGTGACCACGAGCAGTACTTC
TRBJ1-3 | TRBV6-5 | TRBD1 | NA | CAVNDRAGNTIYF | TGTGCCGTTAACGACAGGGCTGGAAACACCATATATTTT
TRBJ1-5 | TRBV5-1 | NA | NA | CASSLGGLTGPAGQPQHF | TGCGCCAGCAGCTTGGGGGGGCTAACGGGCCCCGCGGGTCAGCCCCAGCATTTT
TRBJ1-1 | TRBV18 | TRBD1 | NA | CASSLSSPGQRTEAFF | TGTGCCAGCTCACTATCCAGTCCGGGACAGAGGACTGAAGCTTTCTTT
TRBJ2-7 | TRBV6-1 | NA | once | CASSEDDRPLGGEQYF | TGTGCCAGCAGTGAAGACGATAGACCACTAGGAGGCGAGCAGTACTTC
TRBJ1-2 | TRBV5-6 | TRBD1 | once | CARRRTGENYGYTF | TGTGCCAGGAGAAGGACAGGAGAAAATTATGGCTACACCTTC
TRBJ1-2 | TRBV7-3 | NA | NA | CASSLGGTDGYTF | TGTGCCAGCAGCTTAGGAGGAACGGACGGCTACACCTTC
TRBJ2-1 | TRBV18 | NA | NA | CASSPGQNEQFF | TGTGCCAGCTCACCTGGACAGAATGAGCAGTTCTTC
TRBJ2-7 | TRBV5-1 | NA | NA | CASSLGAGLSYEQYF | TGCGCCAGCAGCTTGGGGGCAGGGTTATCCTACGAGCAGTACTTC
TRBJ2-3 | TRBV5-4 | NA | NA | CASSLAYFKQASTDTQYF | TGTGCCAGCAGCTTGGCTTATTTCAAACAGGCGTCTACAGATACGCAGTATTTT
TRBJ2-7 | TRBV6-1 | TRBD2 | few | CASSAELAGAHEQYF | TGTGCCAGCAGTGCAGAACTAGCGGGGGCCCACGAGCAGTACTTC
TRBJ1-3 | TRBV7-8 | NA | NA | CASSSVGVESLSIYF | TGTGCCAGCAGCTCCGTTGGAGTGGAGTCCCTATCCATATATTTT
TRBJ1-1 | TRBV7-3 | NA | once | CASSFAVNTEAFF | TGTGCCAGCAGCTTTGCGGTGAACACTGAAGCTTTCTTT
TRBJ2-5 | TRBV7-8 | NA | NA | CASSLGQVAQYF | TGTGCCAGCAGCTTAGGTCAGGTGGCCCAGTACTTC